This TCR beta chain was recorded in a study of sequential checkpoint blockade in melanoma. Study in general: Maintenance nivolumab came after either treatment sequence.

Clones were sequenced by immunoSEQ multiplex PCR, and TCRdb holds only the in-frame ones, with some missing. The table includes 13,000 or so clones, around half detected once. CDR1 is MDHEN, CDR2 SYDVKM, per germline. The CDR3 covers 16 residues. Trimming cost V 2 bases and J 1 base, with 9 bases left between them. The treatment: randomized to nivolumab then ipilimumab (arm A) or the reverse (arm B). Patients had received no earlier DNA-damaging chemotherapy. Live CD3+CD8+ CD19− CD56− cells were sorted from PBMCs. Sequenced here: CD8+ T cells sorted from blood (inferred from file names), sampled from a patient given nivolumab and ipilimumab in sequence. This sequence joins TRBV28 and TRBJ2-6, with TRBD2 as a possible D gene (5 bases). This receptor was identified in a human donor with melanoma. The CDR3 here is CASSLGELSGANVLTF. CDR3 DNA: TGTGCCAGCAGTTTAGGGGAGTTGTCTGGGGCCAACGTCCTGACTTTC.